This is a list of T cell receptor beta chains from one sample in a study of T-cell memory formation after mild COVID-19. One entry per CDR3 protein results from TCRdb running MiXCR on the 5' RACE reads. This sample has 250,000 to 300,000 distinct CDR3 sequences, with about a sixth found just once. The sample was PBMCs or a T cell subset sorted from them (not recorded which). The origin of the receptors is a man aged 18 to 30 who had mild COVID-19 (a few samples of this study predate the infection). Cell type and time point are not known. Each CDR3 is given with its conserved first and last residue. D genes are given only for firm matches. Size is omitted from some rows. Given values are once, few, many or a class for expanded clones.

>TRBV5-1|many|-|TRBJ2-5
CASSPRGGPETQYF
TGCGCCAGCAGCCCTCGTGGCGGCCCAGAGACCCAGTACTTC
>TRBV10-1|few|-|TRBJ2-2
CASSARSNTGELFF
TGCGCCAGCAGTGCCCGGTCGAACACCGGGGAGCTGTTTTTT
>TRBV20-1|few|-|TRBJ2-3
CSALRDGGGTDTQYF
TGCAGTGCTCTCCGAGACGGGGGCGGCACAGATACGCAGTATTTT
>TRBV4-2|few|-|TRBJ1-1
CASSQDIQGWNTEAFF
TGTGCCAGCAGCCAAGATATTCAGGGCTGGAACACTGAAGCTTTCTTT
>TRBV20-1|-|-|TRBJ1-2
CSARDQWAEYGYTF
TGCAGTGCTAGAGATCAGTGGGCGGAATATGGCTACACCTTC
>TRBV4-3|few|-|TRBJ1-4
CASSQDLVGGRGEKLFF
TGCGCCAGCAGCCAAGATCTAGTAGGGGGTCGTGGGGAAAAACTGTTTTTT
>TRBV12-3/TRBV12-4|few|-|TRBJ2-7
CASSLRVPYEQYF
TGTGCCAGCAGTTTAAGGGTCCCCTACGAGCAGTACTTC
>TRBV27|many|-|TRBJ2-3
CASSLLVEGTQYF
TGTGCCAGCAGTTTACTGGTCGAAGGTACGCAGTATTTT
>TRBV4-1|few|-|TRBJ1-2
CASSPSSGTAYGYTF
TGCGCCAGCAGCCCCTCCTCGGGCACAGCCTATGGCTACACCTTC
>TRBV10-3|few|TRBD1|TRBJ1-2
CAISESWDSHGYTF
TGTGCCATCAGTGAGTCCTGGGACAGCCATGGCTACACCTTC
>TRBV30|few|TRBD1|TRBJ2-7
CAWSVGTGVVQYF
TGTGCCTGGAGTGTCGGGACAGGGGTTGTGCAGTACTTC
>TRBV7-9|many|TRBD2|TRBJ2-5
CASSSSGQETQYF
TGTGCCAGCAGCTCTAGCGGGCAAGAGACCCAGTACTTC
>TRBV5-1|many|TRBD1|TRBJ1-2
CASSLGGGTVGYGYTF
TGCGCCAGCAGCTTGGGAGGCGGGACAGTCGGCTATGGCTACACCTTC
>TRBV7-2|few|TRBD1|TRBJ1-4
CASSEDRGRVTNEKLFF
TGTGCCAGCAGCGAAGACAGGGGGCGCGTAACTAATGAAAAACTGTTTTTT
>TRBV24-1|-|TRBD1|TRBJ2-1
CATSDPGTGSYNEQFF
TGTGCCACCAGTGACCCCGGGACAGGCTCCTACAATGAGCAGTTCTTC
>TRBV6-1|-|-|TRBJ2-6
CASSAYSGANVLTF
TGTGCCAGCAGTGCCTACTCTGGGGCCAACGTCCTGACTTTC
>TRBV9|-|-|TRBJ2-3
CASSGSGADTQYF
TGTGCCAGCAGCGGCTCCGGGGCAGATACGCAGTATTTT
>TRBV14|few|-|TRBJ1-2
CASSQDSGEDYGYTF
TGTGCCAGCAGCCAAGATTCAGGGGAGGACTATGGCTACACCTTC
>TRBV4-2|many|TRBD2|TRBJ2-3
CASSQEGGGRTDTQYF
TGTGCCAGCAGCCAAGAGGGCGGGGGACGCACAGATACGCAGTATTTT
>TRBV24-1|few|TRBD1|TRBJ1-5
CATSDGRQGSVQPQHF
TGTGCCACCAGTGATGGACGACAGGGGTCCGTTCAGCCCCAGCATTTT
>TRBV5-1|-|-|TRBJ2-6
CASKSEGGANVLTF
TGCGCCAGCAAAAGCGAAGGGGGGGCCAACGTCCTGACTTTC
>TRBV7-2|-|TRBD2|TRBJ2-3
CASSLVGGGRFDTQYF
TGTGCCAGCAGCTTAGTGGGCGGGGGAAGGTTTGATACGCAGTATTTT
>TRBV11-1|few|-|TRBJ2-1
CASSLGGANLFNEQFF
TGTGCCAGCAGCCTAGGCGGCGCTAATCTCTTCAATGAGCAGTTCTTC
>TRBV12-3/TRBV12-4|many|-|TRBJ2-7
CASSSNIRDPYEQYF
TGTGCCAGCAGTTCTAATATCAGGGATCCCTACGAGCAGTACTTC
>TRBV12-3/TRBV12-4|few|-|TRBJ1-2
CASSFFLADGYTF
TGTGCCAGCAGTTTCTTTTTGGCAGACGGCTACACCTTC
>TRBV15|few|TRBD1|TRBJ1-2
CATSRDRTGRGTYYGYTF
TGTGCCACCAGCAGAGACCGGACAGGGAGGGGAACATACTATGGCTACACCTTC
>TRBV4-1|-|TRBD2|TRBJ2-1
CASSSPAGDGEFF
TGCGCCAGCAGCTCCCCAGCGGGGGACGGTGAGTTCTTC
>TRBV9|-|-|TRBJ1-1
CASSFGSGGFTEAFF
TGTGCCAGCAGCTTTGGGAGCGGAGGCTTCACTGAAGCTTTCTTT
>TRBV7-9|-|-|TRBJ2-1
CASSLGRNEQFF
TGTGCCAGCAGCCTCGGACGGAATGAGCAGTTCTTC
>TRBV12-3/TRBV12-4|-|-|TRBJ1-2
CASSPQDGLYGYTF
TGTGCCAGCAGTCCCCAAGATGGGCTCTATGGCTACACCTTC
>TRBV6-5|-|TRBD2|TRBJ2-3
CASSRLAGGPEFSPDTQYF
TGTGCCAGCAGTCGTCTAGCGGGGGGGCCCGAATTCTCTCCAGATACGCAGTATTTT
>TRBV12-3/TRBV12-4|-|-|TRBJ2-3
CATHRGTAGDTQYF
TGTGCCACCCACCGCGGGACAGCGGGAGATACGCAGTATTTT
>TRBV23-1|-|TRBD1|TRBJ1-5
CASSQWQGDQPQHF
TGCGCCAGCAGTCAATGGCAGGGGGATCAGCCCCAGCATTTT
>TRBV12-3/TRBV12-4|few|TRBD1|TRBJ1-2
CASSPSGGGNGYTF
TGTGCCAGCAGTCCCTCAGGGGGTGGGAATGGCTACACCTTC
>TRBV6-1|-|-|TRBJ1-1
CASSAIAGTRNTEAFF
TGTGCCAGCAGTGCTATTGCAGGGACCAGGAACACTGAAGCTTTCTTT
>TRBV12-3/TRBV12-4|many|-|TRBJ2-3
CASSPGRGSTDTQYF
TGTGCCAGCAGTCCGGGACGGGGTAGCACAGATACGCAGTATTTT
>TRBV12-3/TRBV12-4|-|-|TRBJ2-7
CASLLGISGLGHEQYF
TGTGCCAGCCTTCTGGGAATATCAGGACTGGGCCACGAGCAGTACTTC
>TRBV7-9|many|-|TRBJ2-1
CASSLRPYNEQFF
TGTGCCAGCAGTCTCAGGCCCTACAATGAGCAGTTCTTC
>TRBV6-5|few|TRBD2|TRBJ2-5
CATFSGNQETQYF
TGTGCCACCTTTAGCGGGAACCAAGAGACCCAGTACTTC
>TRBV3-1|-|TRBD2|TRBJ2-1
CASSHRGGPSYNEQFF
TGTGCCAGCAGCCACCGGGGGGGGCCTTCCTACAATGAGCAGTTCTTC